This is a list of T cell receptor beta chains from one sample in a study of human T cells and chemical hapten exposure. Each CDR3 protein is one row after TCRdb ran MiXCR on the RACE reads. The repertoire includes roughly 200,000 distinct CDR3 sequences, around 25% of them detected once, and around 2.5% sits in the top ten. Sequencing used whole blood, obtained in connection with sensitization to the hapten diphenylcyclopropenone (DPC). These receptors were taken from a woman between 35 and 50 years old with alopecia areata. Some clones in this sample may be carry-over from other donors' samples. Both conserved end residues are part of each CDR3. The D gene is left open where the match is weak. Where a row states a size, it is once, few, many or the class of an expanded clone; other rows omit it.

D gene	clone size	V gene	J gene	CDR3 protein	CDR3 DNA
-	few	TRBV7-6	TRBJ2-6	CASSFLETGANVLTF	TGTGCCAGCAGCTTCTTGGAGACTGGGGCCAACGTCCTGACTTTC
-	-	TRBV2	TRBJ1-4	CASSEWATNEKLFF	TGTGCCAGCAGTGAGTGGGCAACTAATGAAAAACTGTTTTTT
TRBD1	few	TRBV9	TRBJ2-5	CASSRTGTGIETQYF	TGTGCCAGCAGCCGAACCGGGACAGGGATCGAGACCCAGTACTTC
TRBD1	many	TRBV29-1	TRBJ1-1	CSVVSSTGSLTEAFF	TGCAGCGTCGTATCTTCGACAGGGAGCCTCACTGAAGCTTTCTTT
TRBD1	-	TRBV4-2	TRBJ2-7	CASSQLGQVHSYEQYF	TGTGCCAGCAGCCAACTTGGACAGGTACACTCCTACGAGCAGTACTTC
TRBD2	few	TRBV28	TRBJ2-1	CASKPEAGGINEQFF	TGTGCCAGCAAACCTGAAGCGGGAGGGATAAATGAGCAGTTCTTC
-	many	TRBV29-1	TRBJ2-1	CSEGRKPGNEQFF	TGCAGCGAAGGACGGAAACCTGGGAATGAGCAGTTCTTC
-	few	TRBV10-3	TRBJ2-1	CAIREAAGRSSYNEQFF	TGTGCCATCAGAGAGGCGGCAGGTAGGAGCTCCTACAATGAGCAGTTCTTC
-	few	TRBV7-9	TRBJ2-4	CASSRPGQLENIQYF	TGTGCCAGCAGCCGCCCGGGCCAGTTAGAAAACATTCAGTACTTC
-	-	TRBV20-1	TRBJ1-1	CSATLGTVNTVAFF	TGCAGTGCTACTCTAGGTACAGTGAACACTGTAGCTTTCTTT
TRBD2	-	TRBV6-5	TRBJ2-7	CASRKRERDEQYF	TGTGCCAGCAGGAAGCGGGAGAGAGACGAGCAGTACTTC
-	few	TRBV20-1	TRBJ1-4	CSASPGTTNEKLFF	TGCAGTGCTAGCCCGGGGACAACTAATGAAAAACTGTTTTTT
-	few	TRBV27	TRBJ1-6	CASSSRTALYNSPLHF	TGTGCCAGCAGTTCCCGGACAGCACTCTATAATTCACCCCTCCACTTT
TRBD1	once	TRBV27	TRBJ2-2	CASSLWGQGGTGELFF	TGTGCCAGCAGTTTATGGGGACAGGGGGGGACCGGGGAGCTGTTTTTT
-	few	TRBV7-6	TRBJ1-1	CASSPLDSRNTEAFF	TGTGCCAGCAGCCCACTGGACAGTCGGAACACTGAAGCTTTCTTT
-	-	TRBV19	TRBJ1-5	CASSSFQGSNQPQHF	TGTGCCAGTAGTTCTTTTCAGGGAAGCAATCAGCCCCAGCATTTT
-	few	TRBV7-9	TRBJ1-1	CASSHPPENTEAFF	TGTGCCAGCAGCCATCCTCCTGAGAACACTGAAGCTTTCTTT
-	-	TRBV29-1	TRBJ2-7	CSVELGQGAYEQYF	TGCAGCGTTGAACTGGGGCAGGGTGCCTACGAGCAGTACTTC